The clone carrying this T cell receptor (beta chain) has only one observation. Between the trimmed V and J ends, which lost 4 bases and 4 bases, there was a span of 9 bases. In germline, CDR1 is SGHKS, CDR2 YYEKEE (reference sequence). This CDR3 contains 13 residues. The protocol was immunoSEQ multiplex PCR, while the TCRdb copy is restricted to in-frame clones and leaves out a portion. The sample has roughly 140,000 clones, roughly four fifths seen once. Exposed participants came across a COVID-19 case within 2 weeks before study entry. This record comes from a study of blood T cell repertoires in COVID-19. Study-level information: Both acute and convalescent COVID-19 samples were obtained from the United States, Italy and Spain. Sources were T cells, B-cell-depleted T cells, or PBMCs; the material itself was cDNA or gDNA.

The origin of this receptor is a woman younger than 35 who had been exposed to COVID-19. The V gene is TRBV5-5, the J gene TRBJ1-5, with D possibly being TRBD1 (6 bases). The sequenced sample was PBMCs or T cells enriched from blood (not recorded which). CDR3 region: CASSMGANQPQHF. CDR3 nucleotide sequence: TGTGCCAGCAGCATGGGGGCTAATCAGCCCCAGCATTTT. Variable domain in full (rest from reference TRBV5-5 and TRBJ1-5): DAGVTQSPTHLIKTRGQQVTLRCSPISGHKSVSWYQQVLGQGPQFIFQYYEKEERGRGNFPDRFSARQFPNYSSELNVNALLLGDSALYLCASSMGANQPQHFGDGTRLSIL.